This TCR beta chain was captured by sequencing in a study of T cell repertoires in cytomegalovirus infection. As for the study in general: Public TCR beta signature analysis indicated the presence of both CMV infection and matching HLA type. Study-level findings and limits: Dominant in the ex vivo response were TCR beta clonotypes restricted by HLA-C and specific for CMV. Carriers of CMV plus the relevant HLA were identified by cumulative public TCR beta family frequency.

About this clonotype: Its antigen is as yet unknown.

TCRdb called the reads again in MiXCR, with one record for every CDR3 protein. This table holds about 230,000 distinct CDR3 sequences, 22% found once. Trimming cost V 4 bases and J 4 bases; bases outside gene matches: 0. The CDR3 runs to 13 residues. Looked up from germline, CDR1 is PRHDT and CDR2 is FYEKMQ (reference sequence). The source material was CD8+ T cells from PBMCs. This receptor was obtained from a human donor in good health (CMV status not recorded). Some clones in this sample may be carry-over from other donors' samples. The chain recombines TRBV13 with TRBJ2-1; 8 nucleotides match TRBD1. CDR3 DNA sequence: TGTGCCAGCAGCTGGGACAGGTACAATGAGCAGTTCTTC. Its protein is CASSWDRYNEQFF.